Here is one T cell receptor (beta chain) with its context. Antigen specificity is unknown. The PCR contained 60 Vbeta and 13 Jbeta primers. Produced via immunoSEQ multiplex PCR; TCRdb's table is partial and in-frame only. Of around 120,000 clones in the sample, approximately 83% were seen once. The germline V gene encodes CDR1 SGDLS and CDR2 YYNGEE. V lost 3 bases, J lost 5 bases, and 2 bases stayed unmatched. This CDR3 is built from 15 residues. This sample stems from a study of cytomegalovirus exposure and HLA in healthy donors. General observations from the study: Presence/absence analyses treated sequencing depth as roughly uniform across donors. A later analysis appeared to link common viral pathogens to several of the most significant clusters. Analysis was carried out at a later point, and it linked a missense DCLRE1C variant to TCR beta V- and J-gene trimming. Versus the approximately 700-donor mean, an Asian-associated ancestry cluster reportedly showed fewer N-insertions in a later analysis.

The source is a girl aged 2-9 years in good health and CMV-seronegative. V gene TRBV9 combines with J gene TRBJ2-5, with TRBD2 matching 15 bases. The sequencing input was PBMCs. CDR3 loop: CASSDGLAGGETQYF. Written as DNA, the CDR3 is TGTGCCAGCAGCGACGGACTAGCGGGGGGGGAGACCCAGTACTTC.